Sequencing of this T cell receptor (beta chain) was carried out in a study of T cell changes during pregnancy in multiple sclerosis. With 5 bases removed from V and 4 bases from J, the gap between germline ends came to 11 bases. Germline CDR1 is MNHEY and CDR2 is SMNVEV (reference sequence). CDR3 length: 13 amino acids. Some clones are missing from TCRdb's copy, which holds only in-frame ones; the method was immunoSEQ multiplex PCR. The sample carries 84,000 or so clones, roughly 93% recorded once. J is TRBJ1-2 and V is TRBV27, with a possible D match to TRBD1 (5 bases). The clonotype was recovered from a female donor with multiple sclerosis, enrolled in a pregnancy study. The source material was peripheral blood, sampled in the third trimester of pregnancy. The CDR3 coding sequence is TGTGCCAGCAGTCGGGGGTGGGGCTATGGCTACACCTTC. Translating gives CASSRGWGYGYTF.